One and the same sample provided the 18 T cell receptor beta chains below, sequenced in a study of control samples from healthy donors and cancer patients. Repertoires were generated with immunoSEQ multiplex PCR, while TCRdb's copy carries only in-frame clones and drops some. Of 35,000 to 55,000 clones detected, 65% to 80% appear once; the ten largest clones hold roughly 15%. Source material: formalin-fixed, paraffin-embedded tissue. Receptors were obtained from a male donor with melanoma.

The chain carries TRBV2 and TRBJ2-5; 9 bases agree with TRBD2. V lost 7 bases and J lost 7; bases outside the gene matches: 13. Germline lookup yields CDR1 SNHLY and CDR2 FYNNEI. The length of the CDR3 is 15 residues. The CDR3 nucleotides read TGTGCCAGCAAGAGTGAGCGGGAGGCGAGGGGGACCCAGTACTTC. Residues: CASKSEREARGTQYF.

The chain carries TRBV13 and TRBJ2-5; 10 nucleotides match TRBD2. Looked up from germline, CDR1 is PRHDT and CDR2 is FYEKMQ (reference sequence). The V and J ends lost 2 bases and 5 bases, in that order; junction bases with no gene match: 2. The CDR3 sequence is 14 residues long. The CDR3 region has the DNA TGTGCCAGCAGCTTACTAGCGGGAGTGGAGACCCAGTACTTC. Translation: CASSLLAGVETQYF.

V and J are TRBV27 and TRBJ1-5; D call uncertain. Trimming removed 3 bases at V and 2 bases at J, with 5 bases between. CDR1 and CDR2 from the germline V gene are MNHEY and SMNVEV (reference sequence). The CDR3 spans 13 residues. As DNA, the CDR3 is TGTGCCAGCAGTTTTCAGGGCAATCAGCCCCAGCATTTT. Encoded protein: CASSFQGNQPQHF.

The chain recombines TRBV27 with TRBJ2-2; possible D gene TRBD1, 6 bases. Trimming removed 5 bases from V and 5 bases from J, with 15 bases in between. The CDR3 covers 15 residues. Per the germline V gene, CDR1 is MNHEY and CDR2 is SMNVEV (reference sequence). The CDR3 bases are TGTGCCAGCAGTAAAAACAGGGTAGAGACCGGGGAGCTGTTTTTT. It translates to CASSKNRVETGELFF.

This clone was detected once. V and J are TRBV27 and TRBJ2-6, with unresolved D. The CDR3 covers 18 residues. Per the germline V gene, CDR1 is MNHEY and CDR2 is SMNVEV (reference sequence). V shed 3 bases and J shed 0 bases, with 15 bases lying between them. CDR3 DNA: TGTGCCAGCAGTTTGTATTTCGGTACGTCCTCTGGGGCCAACGTCCTGACTTTC. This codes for CASSLYFGTSSGANVLTF. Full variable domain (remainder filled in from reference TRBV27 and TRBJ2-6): EAQVTQNPRYLITVTGKKLTVTCSQNMNHEYMSWYRQDPGLGLRQIYYSMNVEVTDKGDVPEGYKVSRKEKRNFPLILESPSPNQTSLYFCASSLYFGTSSGANVLTFGAGSRLTVL.

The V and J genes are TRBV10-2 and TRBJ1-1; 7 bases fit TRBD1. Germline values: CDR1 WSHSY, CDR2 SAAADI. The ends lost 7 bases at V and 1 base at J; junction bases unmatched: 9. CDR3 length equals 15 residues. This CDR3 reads CASKMTGTANTEAFF. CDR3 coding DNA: TGCGCCAGCAAAATGACCGGGACAGCGAACACTGAAGCTTTCTTT.

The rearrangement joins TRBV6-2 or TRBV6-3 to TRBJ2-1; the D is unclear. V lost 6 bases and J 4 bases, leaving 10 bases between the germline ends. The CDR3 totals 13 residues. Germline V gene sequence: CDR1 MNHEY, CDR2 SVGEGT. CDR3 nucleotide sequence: TGTGCCAGCAGCCAGGCCCGTTACAATGAGCAGTTCTTC. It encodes CASSQARYNEQFF.

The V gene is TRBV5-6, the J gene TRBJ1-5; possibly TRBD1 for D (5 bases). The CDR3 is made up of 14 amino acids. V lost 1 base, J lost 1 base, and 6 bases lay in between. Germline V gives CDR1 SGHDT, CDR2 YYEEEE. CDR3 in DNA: TGTGCCAGCAGCTTGCAGGGAAGCAATCAGCCCCAGCATTTT. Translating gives CASSLQGSNQPQHF. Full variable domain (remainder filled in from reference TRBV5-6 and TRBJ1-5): DAGVTQSPTHLIKTRGQQVTLRCSPKSGHDTVSWYQQALGQGPQFIFQYYEEEERQRGNFPDRFSGHQFPNYSSELNVNALLLGDSALYLCASSLQGSNQPQHFGDGTRLSIL.

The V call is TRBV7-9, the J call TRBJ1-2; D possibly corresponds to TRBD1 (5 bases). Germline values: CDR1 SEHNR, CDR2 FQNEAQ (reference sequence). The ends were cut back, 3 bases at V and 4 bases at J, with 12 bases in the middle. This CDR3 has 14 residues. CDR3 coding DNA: TGTGCCAGCAGCTTCGCAGGGCGGAGCTATGGCTACACCTTC. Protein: CASSFAGRSYGYTF.

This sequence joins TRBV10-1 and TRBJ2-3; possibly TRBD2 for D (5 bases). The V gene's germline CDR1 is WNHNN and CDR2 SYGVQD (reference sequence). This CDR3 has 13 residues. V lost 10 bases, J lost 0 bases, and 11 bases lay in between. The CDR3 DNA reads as TGCGCCACCGCGGGCGGGAGCACAGATACGCAGTATTTT. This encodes CATAGGSTDTQYF.

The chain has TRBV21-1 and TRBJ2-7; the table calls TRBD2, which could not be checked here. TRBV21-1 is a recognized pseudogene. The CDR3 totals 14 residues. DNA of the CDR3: TGTGCCAGCATTCTATTCGGGGGGCAGTACGAGCAGTACTTC. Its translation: CASILFGGQYEQYF.

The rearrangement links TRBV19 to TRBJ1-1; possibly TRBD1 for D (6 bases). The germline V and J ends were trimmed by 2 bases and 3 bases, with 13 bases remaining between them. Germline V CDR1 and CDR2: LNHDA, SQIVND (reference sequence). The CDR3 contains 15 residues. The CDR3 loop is CASSIPQGIHTEAFF. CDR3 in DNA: TGTGCCAGTAGTATACCACAGGGCATCCACACTGAAGCTTTCTTT.

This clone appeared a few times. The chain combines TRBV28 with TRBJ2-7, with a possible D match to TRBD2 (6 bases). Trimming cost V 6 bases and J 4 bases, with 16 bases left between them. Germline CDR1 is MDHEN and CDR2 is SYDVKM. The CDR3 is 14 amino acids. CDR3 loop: CASRPLWEVYEQYF. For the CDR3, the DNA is TGTGCCAGCAGGCCTTTGTGGGAGGTATACGAGCAGTACTTC.

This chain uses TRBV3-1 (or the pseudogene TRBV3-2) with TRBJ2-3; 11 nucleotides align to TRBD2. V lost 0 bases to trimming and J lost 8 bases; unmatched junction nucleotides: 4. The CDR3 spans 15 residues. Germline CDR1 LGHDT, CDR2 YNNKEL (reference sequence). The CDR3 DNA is TGTGCCAGCAGCCAAGATGGTCTAGCGGGAGGTACGCAGTATTTT. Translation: CASSQDGLAGGTQYF.

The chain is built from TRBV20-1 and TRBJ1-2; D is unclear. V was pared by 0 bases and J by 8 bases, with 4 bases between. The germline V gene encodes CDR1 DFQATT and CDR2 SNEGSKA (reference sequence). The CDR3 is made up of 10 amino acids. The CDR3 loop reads CSAREGGYTF. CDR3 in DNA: TGCAGTGCTAGAGAAGGGGGCTACACCTTC.

CDR3 in DNA: TGCGCCAGCAGCCCGGGACTAGCGGGAGAGGGAGAGCAGTTCTTC. Protein product: CASSPGLAGEGEQFF. The chain joins TRBV5-1 to TRBJ2-1; 14 bases match TRBD2. The CDR3 is 15 residues long. Germline CDR1 is SGHRS and CDR2 is YFSETQ. Germline trimming cut 4 bases from V and 10 bases from J; bases unmatched to any gene: 7.

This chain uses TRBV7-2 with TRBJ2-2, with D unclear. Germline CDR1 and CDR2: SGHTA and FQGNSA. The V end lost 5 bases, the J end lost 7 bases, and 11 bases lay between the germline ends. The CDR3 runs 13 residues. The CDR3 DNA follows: TGTGCCAGCAGCCCAAGCCAGGTCGGGGAGCTGTTTTTT. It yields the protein CASSPSQVGELFF. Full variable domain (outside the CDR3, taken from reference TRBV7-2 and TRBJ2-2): GAGVSQSPSNKVTEKGKDVELRCDPISGHTALYWYRQSLGQGLEFLIYFQGNSAPDKSGLPSDRFSAERTGGSVSTLTIQRTQQEDSAVYLCASSPSQVGELFFGEGSRLTVL.

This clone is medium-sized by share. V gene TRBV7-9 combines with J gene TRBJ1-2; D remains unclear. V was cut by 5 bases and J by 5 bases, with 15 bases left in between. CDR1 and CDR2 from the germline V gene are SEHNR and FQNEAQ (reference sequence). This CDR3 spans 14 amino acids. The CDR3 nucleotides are TGTGCCAGCAGCGCCAACCAGGACTTGTATGGCTACACCTTC. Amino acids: CASSANQDLYGYTF.